These 17 T cell receptor beta chains originate from one sample sequenced in a study of blood T cell repertoires in COVID-19. TCRdb's copy holds only in-frame clones and misses some; the assay was immunoSEQ multiplex PCR. Among roughly 120,000 clones listed, 82% were seen once. The sample consisted of peripheral blood. These receptors came from a man aged 70 or older with acute or convalescent COVID-19.

The V gene is TRBV19, the J gene TRBJ2-3; TRBD2 agrees at 8 bases. This CDR3 is built from 16 residues. The junction had 12 bases not matched to a gene; V was cut back by 4 bases and J by 6 bases. Per germline, CDR1 LNHDA and CDR2 SQIVND (reference sequence). The chain's CDR3 is CASSTSGTRGADTQYF. Here the CDR3 DNA reads TGTGCCAGTAGTACCTCCGGGACTAGAGGGGCCGATACGCAGTATTTT. Filled out from reference TRBV19 and TRBJ2-3, the complete variable domain reads DGGITQSPKYLFRKEGQNVTLSCEQNLNHDAMYWYRQDPGQGLRLIYYSQIVNDFQKGDIAEGYSVSREKKESFPLTVTSAQKNPTAFYLCASSTSGTRGADTQYFGPGTRLTVL.

The gene calls are TRBV6-6 and TRBJ1-2; D might be TRBD1 (5 bases). Germline loops: CDR1 MNHNY, CDR2 SVGAGI (reference sequence). CDR3 size: 13 residues. The V end lost 2 bases, the J end lost 8 bases, and 12 bases lay between the germline ends. DNA of the CDR3: TGTGCCAGCAGTTACGCGGACACAGTCGGCTACACCTTC. Translating gives CASSYADTVGYTF.

This chain links TRBV9 with TRBJ1-4; D gene ambiguous. The ends were cut back, 3 bases at V and 4 bases at J, with 13 bases in the middle. The CDR3 is 15 residues long. Germline loops: CDR1 SGDLS, CDR2 YYNGEE. CDR3 sequence (DNA): TGTGCCAGCAGCGCCGGCCGGGGTGGTAATGAAAAACTGTTTTTT. This translates into CASSAGRGGNEKLFF.

The rearrangement joins TRBV7-8 to TRBJ1-6; no clear D gene. V was trimmed by 5 bases and J by 7 bases, leaving 9 bases between them. The CDR3 is 13 residues long. Germline loops: CDR1 SGHVS, CDR2 FQNEAQ. Here the CDR3 DNA reads TGTGCCAGCAGCCAAACAATCAATTCACCCCTCCACTTT. It codes for CASSQTINSPLHF.

A note on this clone: The same CDR3 arises from other DNA sequences in this sample as well. The rearrangement uses TRBV29-1 and TRBJ1-2; D is unclear. Trimming left V 3 bases short and J 5 bases short, with 7 bases between. Germline-derived CDR1 and CDR2 are SQVTM and ANQGSEA. CDR3 size: 11 residues. The CDR3 loop is CSVDRVYGYTF. CDR3 bases: TGCAGCGTTGACCGAGTATATGGCTACACCTTC.

The V gene is TRBV28, the J gene TRBJ2-7; TRBD1 might be the D (6 bases). V lost 4 bases to trimming and J lost 2 bases, with 15 bases between them. The germline CDR1 and CDR2 sequences are MDHEN and SYDVKM. The CDR3 sequence is 15 residues long. CDR3 loop: CASSWDTLATYEQYF. DNA of the CDR3: TGTGCCAGCAGTTGGGACACGCTGGCAACCTACGAGCAGTACTTC.

This chain uses TRBV19 with TRBJ1-1, with unresolved D. This CDR3 has 12 residues. Trimming took 5 bases from V and 0 from J, leaving 4 bases between them. The germline V gene has CDR1 LNHDA and CDR2 SQIVND (reference sequence). In nucleotides, the CDR3 is TGTGCCAGTAGTGACTTGAACACTGAAGCTTTCTTT. As protein: CASSDLNTEAFF.

The genes are TRBV3-1 (or the pseudogene TRBV3-2) and TRBJ2-7; 16 nucleotides agree with TRBD2. CDR3 length: 18 residues. The J segment lost 5 bases and the V segment lost 2 bases, leaving 9 bases of the junction unmatched. Germline lookup yields CDR1 LGHDT and CDR2 YNNKEL (reference sequence). The CDR3 reads CASSQRLGTSGGAHEQYF. The CDR3 coding sequence is TGTGCCAGCAGCCAACGCCTCGGGACTAGCGGGGGGGCCCACGAGCAGTACTTC.

The chain recombines TRBV10-3 with TRBJ2-2, with 14 bases lining up with TRBD2. Germline CDR1 reads ENHRY; CDR2 reads SYGVKD. The ends lost 10 bases at V and 8 bases at J; junction bases unmatched: 12. This CDR3 comprises 16 residues. The CDR3 DNA sequence: TGTGCCACTCAGCCGACTAGCGGGAGGGCGGCGGGGGAGCTGTTTTTT. It translates to CATQPTSGRAAGELFF.

The chain links TRBV6-6 to TRBJ2-7, with D perhaps TRBD2 (6 bases). Germline loops: CDR1 MNHNY, CDR2 SVGAGI (reference sequence). The CDR3 totals 16 residues. V lost 5 bases and J 3 bases, leaving 20 bases between the germline ends. Here the CDR3 reads CASSGGSRDGNYEQYF. CDR3 sequence (DNA): TGTGCCAGCAGTGGGGGGTCCCGGGACGGAAACTACGAGCAGTACTTC.

The table lists this clone with a count of one. The chain carries TRBV5-1 and TRBJ1-1; D possibly corresponds to TRBD1 (6 bases). In germline, CDR1 is SGHRS, CDR2 YFSETQ. V dropped 1 base and J dropped 6 bases, with 10 bases sitting between them. The CDR3 totals 13 residues. CDR3 residues: CASSLSDRSEAFF. The CDR3 bases are TGCGCCAGCAGCTTGTCCGACAGGTCTGAAGCTTTCTTT.

Details on this clone: Other DNA sequences from this sample encode an identical CDR3 as well. The genes are TRBV5-1 and TRBJ1-1, with 9 bases that match TRBD1. Germline trimming cut 3 bases from V and 2 bases from J; bases unmatched to any gene: 2. The germline gives CDR1 SGHRS, CDR2 YFSETQ. The CDR3 is 14 amino acids. The CDR3 loop reads CASSSGQGNTEAFF. The DNA of the CDR3 is TGCGCCAGCAGCTCGGGACAGGGAAACACTGAAGCTTTCTTT.

The chain has TRBV12-3 or TRBV12-4 and TRBJ2-3, with 7 nucleotides matching TRBD2. The V and J ends lost 6 bases and 9 bases, in that order; junction bases with no gene match: 6. This CDR3 region has 12 residues. The CDR3 DNA is TGTGCCAGCAGGGATACCGGGGGGACGCAGTATTTT. Translating gives CASRDTGGTQYF.

The CDR3 region has the DNA TGTGCCAGTAGTATTTGGCGGGAGGGCACCGGGGAGCTGTTTTTT. This encodes CASSIWREGTGELFF. This chain joins TRBV19 and TRBJ2-2, with TRBD2 matching 9 bases. The CDR3 totals 15 residues. Germline V gene data show CDR1 as LNHDA and CDR2 as SQIVND (reference sequence). The V gene end was trimmed by 3 bases and the J gene end by 4 bases; junction bases not matched to a gene: 3.

Note on this clone: The junction departs from germline at one end; a sequencing error may be responsible. V and J are TRBV7-9 and TRBJ2-1; 13 nucleotides agree with TRBD2. The CDR3 totals 15 residues. CDR1 is SEHNR, CDR2 FQNEAQ, per germline (reference sequence). The CDR3 DNA reads TGTGCCAGCATCTTAGGACTAGCGGGAGTCAGTGAGCAGTTCTTC. It yields the protein CASILGLAGVSEQFF.

The rearrangement links TRBV5-6 to TRBJ1-5; the match to TRBD1 covers 8 bases. The CDR3 is made up of 16 amino acids. V lost 2 bases and J lost 0; bases outside the gene matches: 4. CDR1 is SGHDT, CDR2 YYEEEE, per germline. The CDR3 bases are TGTGCCAGCAGCTTTCAGGGGGCATATAGCAATCAGCCCCAGCATTTT. This gives the protein CASSFQGAYSNQPQHF.

This clone was recorded only once. The CDR3 nucleotides read TGTGCCAGCAGTTGGACAGGTCCCTATAGCAATCAGCCCCAGCATTTT. Amino acid sequence: CASSWTGPYSNQPQHF. This chain joins TRBV28 and TRBJ1-5; 7 bases match TRBD1. CDR1 is MDHEN and CDR2 is SYDVKM in the germline V gene. The CDR3 is made up of 16 amino acids. The V and J ends lost 4 bases and 0 bases, in that order; junction bases with no gene match: 6.